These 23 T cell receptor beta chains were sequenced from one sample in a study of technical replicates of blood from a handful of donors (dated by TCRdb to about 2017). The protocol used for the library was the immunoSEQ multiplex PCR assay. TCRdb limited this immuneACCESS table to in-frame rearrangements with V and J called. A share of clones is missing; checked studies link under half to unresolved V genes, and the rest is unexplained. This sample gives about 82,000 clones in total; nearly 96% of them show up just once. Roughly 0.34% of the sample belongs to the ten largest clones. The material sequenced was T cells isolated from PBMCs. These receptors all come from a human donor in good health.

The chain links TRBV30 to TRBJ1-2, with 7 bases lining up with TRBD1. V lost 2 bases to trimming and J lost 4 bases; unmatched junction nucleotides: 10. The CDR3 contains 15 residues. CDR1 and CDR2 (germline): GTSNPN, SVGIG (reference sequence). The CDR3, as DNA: TGTGCCTGGAGTCTACAGGGGAAGGGTGCCTATGGCTACACCTTC. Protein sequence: CAWSLQGKGAYGYTF.

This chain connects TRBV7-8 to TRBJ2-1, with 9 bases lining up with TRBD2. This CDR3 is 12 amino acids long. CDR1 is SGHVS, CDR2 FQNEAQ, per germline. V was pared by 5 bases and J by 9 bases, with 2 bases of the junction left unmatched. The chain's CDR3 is CASSGTSPEQFF. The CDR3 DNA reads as TGTGCCAGCAGCGGGACTAGCCCTGAGCAGTTCTTC.

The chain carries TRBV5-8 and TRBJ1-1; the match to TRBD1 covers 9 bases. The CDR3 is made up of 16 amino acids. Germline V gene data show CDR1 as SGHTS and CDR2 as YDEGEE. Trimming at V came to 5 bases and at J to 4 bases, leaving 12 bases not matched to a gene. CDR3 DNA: TGTGCCAGCAGTCTGGCGTGGGGACAGGGTGCCACTGAAGCTTTCTTT. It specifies CASSLAWGQGATEAFF.

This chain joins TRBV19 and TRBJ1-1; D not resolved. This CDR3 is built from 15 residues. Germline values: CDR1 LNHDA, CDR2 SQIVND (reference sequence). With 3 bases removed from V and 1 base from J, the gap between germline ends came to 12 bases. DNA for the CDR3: TGTGCCAGTAGTATTCAGAGGGAGAAGAACACTGAAGCTTTCTTT. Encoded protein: CASSIQREKNTEAFF.

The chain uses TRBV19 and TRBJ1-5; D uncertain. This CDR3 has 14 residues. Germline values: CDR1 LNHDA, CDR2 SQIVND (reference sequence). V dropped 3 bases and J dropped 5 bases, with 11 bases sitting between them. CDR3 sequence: CASSIIADYQPQHF. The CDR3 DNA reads TGTGCCAGTAGTATTATAGCGGACTATCAGCCCCAGCATTTT.

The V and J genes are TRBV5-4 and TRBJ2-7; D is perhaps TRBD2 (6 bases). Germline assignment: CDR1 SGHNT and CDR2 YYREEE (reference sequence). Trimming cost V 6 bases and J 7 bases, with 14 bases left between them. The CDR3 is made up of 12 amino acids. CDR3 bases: TGTGCCAGCAACCCCGGGGGTCGGGAGCAGTACTTC. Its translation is CASNPGGREQYF. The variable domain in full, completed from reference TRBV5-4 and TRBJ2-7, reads ETGVTQSPTHLIKTRGQQVTLRCSSQSGHNTVSWYQQALGQGPQFIFQYYREEENGRGNFPPRFSGLQFPNYSSELNVNALELDDSALYLCASNPGGREQYFGPGTRLTVT.

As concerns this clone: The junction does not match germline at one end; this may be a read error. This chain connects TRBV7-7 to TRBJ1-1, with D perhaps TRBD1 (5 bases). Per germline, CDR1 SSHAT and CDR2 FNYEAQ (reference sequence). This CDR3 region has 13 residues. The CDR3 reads CASSLDRNTEAFF. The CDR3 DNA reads TGTGCTAGCAGTCTTGACAGGAACACTGAAGCTTTCTTT.

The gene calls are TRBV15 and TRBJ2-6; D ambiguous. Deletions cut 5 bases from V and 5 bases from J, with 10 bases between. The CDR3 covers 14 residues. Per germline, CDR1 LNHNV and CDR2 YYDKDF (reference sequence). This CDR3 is CATSPGIRANVLTF. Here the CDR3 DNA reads TGTGCCACCAGCCCAGGTATTAGGGCCAACGTCCTGACTTTC.

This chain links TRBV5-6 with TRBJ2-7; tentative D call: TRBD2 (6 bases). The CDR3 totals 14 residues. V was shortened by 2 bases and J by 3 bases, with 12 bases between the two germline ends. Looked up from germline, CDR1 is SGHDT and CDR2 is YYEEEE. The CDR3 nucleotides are TGTGCCAGCAGCTTCTGGGGGGAGGTCTACGAGCAGTACTTC. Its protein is CASSFWGEVYEQYF.

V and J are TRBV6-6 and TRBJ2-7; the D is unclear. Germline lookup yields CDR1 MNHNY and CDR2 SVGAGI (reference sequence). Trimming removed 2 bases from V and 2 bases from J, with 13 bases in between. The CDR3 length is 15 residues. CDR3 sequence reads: CASSYGGETPYEQYF. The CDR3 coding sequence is TGTGCCAGCAGTTACGGCGGCGAAACCCCCTACGAGCAGTACTTC.

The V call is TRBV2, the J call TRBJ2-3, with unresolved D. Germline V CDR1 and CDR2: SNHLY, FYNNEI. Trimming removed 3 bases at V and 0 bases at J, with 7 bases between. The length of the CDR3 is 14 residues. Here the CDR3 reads CASSEVTSTDTQYF. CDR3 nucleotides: TGTGCCAGCAGTGAGGTTACTAGCACAGATACGCAGTATTTT.

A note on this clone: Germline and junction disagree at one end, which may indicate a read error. The chain's CDR3 is CASSQGPGQGYEQYF. Written as DNA, the CDR3 is TGCGCCAGCAGCCAAGGCCCGGGACAGGGATACGAGCAGTACTTC. The rearrangement uses TRBV7-9 and TRBJ2-7; 9 nucleotides agree with TRBD1. Germline assignment: CDR1 SEHNR and CDR2 FQNEAQ (reference sequence). The CDR3 spans 15 residues.

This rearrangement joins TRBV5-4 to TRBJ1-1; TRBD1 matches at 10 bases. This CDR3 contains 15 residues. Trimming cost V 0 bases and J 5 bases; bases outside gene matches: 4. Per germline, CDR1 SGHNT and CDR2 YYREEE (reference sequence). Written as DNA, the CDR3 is TGTGCCAGCAGCTTGGGGAGGGGACAGGGGACTGAAGCTTTCTTT. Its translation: CASSLGRGQGTEAFF.

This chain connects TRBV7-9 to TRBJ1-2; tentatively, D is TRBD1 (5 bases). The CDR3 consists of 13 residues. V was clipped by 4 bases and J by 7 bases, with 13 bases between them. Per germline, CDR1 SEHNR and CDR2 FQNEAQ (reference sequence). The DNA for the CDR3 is TGTGCCAGCAGCTCTCTCGTCGGGGGTGGCTACACCTTC. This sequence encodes CASSSLVGGGYTF.

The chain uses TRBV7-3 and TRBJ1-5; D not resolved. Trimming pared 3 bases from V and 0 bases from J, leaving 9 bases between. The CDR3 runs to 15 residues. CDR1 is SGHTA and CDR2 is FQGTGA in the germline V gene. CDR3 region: CASSLLANSNQPQHF. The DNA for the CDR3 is TGTGCCAGCAGCTTGTTAGCGAATAGCAATCAGCCCCAGCATTTT.

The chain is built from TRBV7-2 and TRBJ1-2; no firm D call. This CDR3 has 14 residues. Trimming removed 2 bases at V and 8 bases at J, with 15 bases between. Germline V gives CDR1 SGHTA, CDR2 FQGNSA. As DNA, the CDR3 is TGTGCCAGCAGCTTATTAACACGGTTGGGCGGCTACACCTTC. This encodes CASSLLTRLGGYTF.

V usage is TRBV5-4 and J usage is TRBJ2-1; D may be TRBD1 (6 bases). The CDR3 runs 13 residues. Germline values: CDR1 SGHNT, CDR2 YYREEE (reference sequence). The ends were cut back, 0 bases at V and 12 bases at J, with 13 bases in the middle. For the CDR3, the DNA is TGTGCCAGCAGCTTGGATAACAGGGATTGGCAGTTCTTC. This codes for CASSLDNRDWQFF.

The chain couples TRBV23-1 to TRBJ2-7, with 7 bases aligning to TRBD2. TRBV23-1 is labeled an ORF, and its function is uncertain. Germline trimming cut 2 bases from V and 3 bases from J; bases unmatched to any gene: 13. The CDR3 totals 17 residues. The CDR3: CASSQPGTTCPYYEQYF. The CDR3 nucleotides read TGCGCCAGCAGTCAACCTGGGACTACGTGTCCCTACTACGAGCAGTACTTC.

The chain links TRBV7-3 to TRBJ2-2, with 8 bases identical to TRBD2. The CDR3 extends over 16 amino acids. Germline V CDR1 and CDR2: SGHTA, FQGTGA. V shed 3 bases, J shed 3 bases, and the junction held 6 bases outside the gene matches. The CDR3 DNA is TGTGCCAGCAGCTTGTCAGCGGGGGTTGACACCGGGGAGCTGTTTTTT. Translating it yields CASSLSAGVDTGELFF.

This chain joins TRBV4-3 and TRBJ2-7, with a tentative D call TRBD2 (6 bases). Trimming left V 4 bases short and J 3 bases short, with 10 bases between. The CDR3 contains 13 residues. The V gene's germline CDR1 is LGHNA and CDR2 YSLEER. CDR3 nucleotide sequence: TGCGCCAGCAGCCCGGGACTCCTCTACGAGCAGTACTTC. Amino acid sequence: CASSPGLLYEQYF.

As DNA, the CDR3 is TGTGCCAGCAGAAACGGACTGCGAGCGCAGTTCTTC. Amino acids: CASRNGLRAQFF. The rearrangement joins TRBV6-5 to TRBJ2-1, with D possibly being TRBD2 (5 bases). The CDR3 is 12 residues long. The V and J ends lost 6 bases and 12 bases respectively, with 15 bases between them. Germline values: CDR1 MNHEY, CDR2 SVGAGI.

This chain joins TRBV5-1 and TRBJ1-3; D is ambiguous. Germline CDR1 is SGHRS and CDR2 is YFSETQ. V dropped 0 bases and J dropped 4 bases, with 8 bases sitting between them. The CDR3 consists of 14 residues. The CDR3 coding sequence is TGCGCCAGCAGCTTGGGCGGGGAAGGAAACACCATATATTTT. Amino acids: CASSLGGEGNTIYF. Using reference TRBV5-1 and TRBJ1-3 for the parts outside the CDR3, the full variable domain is KAGVTQTPRYLIKTRGQQVTLSCSPISGHRSVSWYQQTPGQGLQFLFEYFSETQRNKGNFPGRFSGRQFSNSRSEMNVSTLELGDSALYLCASSLGGEGNTIYFGEGSWLTVV.

The CDR3, as DNA: TGTGCCAGCAGTGGGTGGCAACCCTACTTC. This translates into CASSGWQPYF. This rearrangement joins TRBV2 to TRBJ2-7, with D uncertain. This CDR3 has 10 amino acids. Trimming removed 4 bases at V and 13 bases at J, with 11 bases between. CDR1 and CDR2 from the germline V gene are SNHLY and FYNNEI.